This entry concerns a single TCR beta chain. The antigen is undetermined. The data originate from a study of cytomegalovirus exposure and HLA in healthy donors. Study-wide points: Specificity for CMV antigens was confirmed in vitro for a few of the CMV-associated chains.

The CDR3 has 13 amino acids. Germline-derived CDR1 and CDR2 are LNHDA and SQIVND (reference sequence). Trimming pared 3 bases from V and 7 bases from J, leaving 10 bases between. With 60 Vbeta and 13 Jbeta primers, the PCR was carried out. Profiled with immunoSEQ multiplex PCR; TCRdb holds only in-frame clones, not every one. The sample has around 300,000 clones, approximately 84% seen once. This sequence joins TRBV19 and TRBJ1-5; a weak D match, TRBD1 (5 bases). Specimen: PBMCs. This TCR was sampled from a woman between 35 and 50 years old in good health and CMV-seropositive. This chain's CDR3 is CASSIGAEQPQHF. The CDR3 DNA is TGTGCCAGTAGTATTGGGGCGGAACAGCCCCAGCATTTT.